What follows are 11 T cell receptor beta chains derived from one specimen sequenced in a study of cytomegalovirus exposure and HLA in healthy donors. The study ran its PCR with 60 Vbeta and 13 Jbeta primers. The protocol was immunoSEQ multiplex PCR, while the TCRdb copy is restricted to in-frame clones and leaves out a portion. The sample has about 160,000 clones, about four fifths seen once. The material sequenced was PBMCs. The receptor source for this set is a young man in good health and CMV-seronegative.

The chain has TRBV7-6 and TRBJ2-1, with D possibly matching TRBD2 (5 bases). The V end was cut by 4 bases, the J end by 5 bases, with 18 bases between. This CDR3 has 16 amino acids. The germline gives CDR1 SGHVS, CDR2 FNYEAQ. The CDR3 DNA reads TGTGCCAGCAGCTCCCCCCAGCATCGGGGAAACAATGAGCAGTTCTTC. Translation: CASSSPQHRGNNEQFF.

The CDR3 DNA follows: TGTGCCAGTCTACAGGGCCCTGAAGCTTTCTTT. As protein: CASLQGPEAFF. V gene TRBV19 combines with J gene TRBJ1-1; a weak D match, TRBD1 (6 bases). The CDR3 sequence is 11 residues long. V lost 8 bases, J lost 6 bases, and 10 bases lay in between. Germline V gives CDR1 LNHDA, CDR2 SQIVND (reference sequence).

The rearrangement uses TRBV7-2 and TRBJ2-1, with TRBD2 identical over 11 bases. Losses at the gene ends were 5 bases for V and 4 bases for J; bases not matched to a gene: 4. The CDR3 length is 15 residues. Germline V gives CDR1 SGHTA, CDR2 FQGNSA. The DNA for the CDR3 is TGTGCCAGCAGCCGGGGACTAGCGGTTTACAATGAGCAGTTCTTC. Translating it yields CASSRGLAVYNEQFF. The complete variable domain, with remaining parts taken from reference TRBV7-2 and TRBJ2-1, reads GAGVSQSPSNKVTEKGKDVELRCDPISGHTALYWYRQSLGQGLEFLIYFQGNSAPDKSGLPSDRFSAERTGGSVSTLTIQRTQQEDSAVYLCASSRGLAVYNEQFFGPGTRLTVL.

This clone was seen a single time. Here the CDR3 reads CASSWSGGASPDEQYF. The CDR3 region has the DNA TGTGCCAGCAGTTGGAGCGGGGGGGCAAGTCCCGACGAGCAGTACTTC. This chain uses TRBV6-6 with TRBJ2-5; 10 positions match TRBD2. The J call may not be correct, given that the DNA end is closer to TRBJ2-7. Per germline, CDR1 MNHNY and CDR2 SVGAGI (reference sequence). The CDR3 is 16 amino acids.

This rearrangement joins TRBV4-1 to TRBJ2-3, with 8 bases lining up with TRBD2. V gave up 0 bases and J gave up 2 bases; unmatched junction bases: 7. This CDR3 contains 17 residues. Germline V gene data show CDR1 as MGHRA and CDR2 as YSYEKL. CDR3 DNA: TGCGCCAGCAGCCAAGAAAGGGCGGGGGGAATCACAGATACGCAGTATTTT. Protein sequence: CASSQERAGGITDTQYF.

The chain joins TRBV9 to TRBJ1-5; D not certain. The CDR3 extends over 15 amino acids. Trimming took off 0 bases at V and 6 bases at J, with 13 bases between the two ends. Germline assignment: CDR1 SGDLS and CDR2 YYNGEE. The CDR3 DNA sequence: TGTGCCAGCAGCGTAGGCTCGGGGAAAGGTCAGCCCCAGCATTTT. Translated: CASSVGSGKGQPQHF.

This chain links TRBV27 with TRBJ1-1; no firm D call. Trimming cost V 6 bases and J 3 bases, with 14 bases left between them. Germline V gene sequence: CDR1 MNHEY, CDR2 SMNVEV (reference sequence). This CDR3 contains 14 residues. CDR3 bases: TGTGCCAGCAGGACACACCGGAGGGACACTGAAGCTTTCTTT. This translates into CASRTHRRDTEAFF.

The rearrangement links TRBV18 to TRBJ2-3, with D possibly matching TRBD2 (6 bases). CDR3 length equals 16 residues. The germline CDR1 and CDR2 sequences are KGHSH and LQKENI. Trimming removed 5 bases from V and 5 bases from J, with 20 bases in between. CDR3 nucleotide sequence: TGTGCCAGCTCAGCTACTAGCAGACTCACGATAGATACGCAGTATTTT. As protein: CASSATSRLTIDTQYF.

This chain uses TRBV30 with TRBJ1-2, with a possible D match to TRBD1 (5 bases). V dropped 0 bases and J dropped 1 base, with 15 bases sitting between them. The CDR3 is made up of 16 amino acids. Germline V gene data show CDR1 as GTSNPN and CDR2 as SVGIG (reference sequence). The CDR3 region is CAWSVKGVPSNYGYTF. As DNA, the CDR3 is TGTGCCTGGAGTGTAAAAGGGGTTCCAAGTAACTATGGCTACACCTTC.

The chain carries TRBV27 and TRBJ2-7, with TRBD1 matching over 7 bases. CDR1 MNHEY and CDR2 SMNVEV come from the germline V gene (reference sequence). The J segment lost 0 bases and the V segment lost 7 bases, leaving 9 bases of the junction unmatched. CDR3 length equals 15 residues. Here the CDR3 DNA reads TGTGCCAGCACTAAGACAGGGTGGTACTCCTACGAGCAGTACTTC. Its protein is CASTKTGWYSYEQYF.

This CDR3 is CASSPREGRRTDTQYF. For the CDR3, the DNA is TGTGCCAGCAGCCCCCGGGAGGGGCGCAGGACAGATACGCAGTATTTT. This chain connects TRBV7-9 to TRBJ2-3; the match to TRBD2 covers 8 bases. Germline-derived CDR1 and CDR2 are SEHNR and FQNEAQ (reference sequence). This CDR3 contains 16 residues. V was clipped by 5 bases and J by 3 bases; unmatched bases: 10.